This is a list of T cell receptor beta chains from one sample in a study of Ad26.COV2.S vaccination and SARS-CoV-2 variants. The assay was immunoSEQ multiplex PCR, and TCRdb's table has in-frame clones only and misses some. The sample has 300,000 to 450,000 clones; 90% to 95% are singletons. Sequencing was performed on peripheral blood, taken after recovery from COVID-19. These receptors all stem from a human donor who had recovered from COVID-19. Each CDR3 is given with its conserved first and last residue. Each record gives: clone size, V gene, D gene, CDR3 length, J gene, CDR3 DNA, CDR3 protein. D genes are given only for firm matches. Clone size appears in some rows only: once, few, many, or a class for an expanded clone.

>NA|TRBV23-1|TRBD1|15|TRBJ1-5
TGCGCCAGCAGATCGACAGGGGAGGGGAATCAGCCCCAGCATTTT
CASRSTGEGNQPQHF
>NA|TRBV6-5|NA|13|TRBJ1-3
TGTGCCAGCAGTCCTCGGCGGGGAAACACCATATATTTT
CASSPRRGNTIYF
>NA|TRBV6-2/TRBV6-3|TRBD1|15|TRBJ2-7
TGTGCCAGCAGTTACTGGGACAGCTACTCCTACGAGCAGTACTTC
CASSYWDSYSYEQYF
>NA|TRBV11-2|NA|15|TRBJ1-5
TGTGCCAGCAGCGCTACCCACAGCAGCAATCAGCCCCAGCATTTT
CASSATHSSNQPQHF
>NA|TRBV6-6|NA|15|TRBJ2-7
TGTGCCAGCAGTTACAGGGGGGTAATGAGTTACGAGCAGTACTTC
CASSYRGVMSYEQYF
>NA|TRBV9|NA|16|TRBJ2-5
TGTGCCAGCAGCGTAGCAGGGTCGTATTTGCAAGAGACCCAGTACTTC
CASSVAGSYLQETQYF
>once|TRBV14|NA|14|TRBJ1-1
TGTGCCAGCAGCCCTCGCCAGGGCTCCACTGAAGCTTTCTTT
CASSPRQGSTEAFF
>once|TRBV6-5|NA|11|TRBJ2-7
TGTGCCAGCAGCACAACCTACGAGCAGTACTTC
CASSTTYEQYF
>NA|TRBV29-1|NA|13|TRBJ1-1
TGCAGCGTCTCAGGACGGTTTAACACTGAAGCTTTCTTT
CSVSGRFNTEAFF
>NA|TRBV6-2/TRBV6-3|TRBD1|17|TRBJ2-5
TGTGCCAGCAGTTTACGAGCGAGACAGGGTATAGAAGAGACCCAGTACTTC
CASSLRARQGIEETQYF
>NA|TRBV7-9|NA|18|TRBJ2-1
TGTGCCAGCAGCTTAGATAAAGGACTAACTTTATCCTACAATGAGCAGTTCTTC
CASSLDKGLTLSYNEQFF
>NA|TRBV7-3|TRBD2|15|TRBJ2-2
TGTGCCAGCAGCCCCCGGGGGGGCGGCACCGGGGAGCTGTTTTTT
CASSPRGGGTGELFF
>NA|TRBV27|NA|12|TRBJ2-3
TGTGCCAGCAGTCGAGGGGCAGATACGCAGTATTTT
CASSRGADTQYF
>NA|TRBV7-2|NA|18|TRBJ1-6
TGTGCCAGCAGCTTAGCTGGGGTAATAGCTTCCTATAATTCACCCCTCCACTTT
CASSLAGVIASYNSPLHF
>NA|TRBV6-6|TRBD1|15|TRBJ2-7
TGTGCCAGCAGAACCGGGACAGGGCGCTCCTACGAGCAGTACTTC
CASRTGTGRSYEQYF
>NA|TRBV5-5|NA|15|TRBJ1-5
TGTGCCAGCAGCTTGGGGGTTGGGGGACATCAGCCCCAGCATTTT
CASSLGVGGHQPQHF
>NA|TRBV27|TRBD1|18|TRBJ1-1
TGTGCCAGCAGTTTATTGGGGACAGCGGATACCCGACGTGATGAAGCTTTCTTT
CASSLLGTADTRRDEAFF
>NA|TRBV5-1|NA|14|TRBJ1-1
TGCGCCAGCAACCCTCGGCAGGGGAACACTGAAGCTTTCTTT
CASNPRQGNTEAFF
>NA|TRBV5-1|TRBD1|17|TRBJ1-2
TGCGCCAGCAGCTTGTCTGGGGGACCGGGACAGGGCTATGGCTACACCTTC
CASSLSGGPGQGYGYTF
>NA|TRBV10-3|NA|14|TRBJ2-3
TGTGCCATCCAAGGAGGGGGTGGGGCAGATACGCAGTATTTT
CAIQGGGGADTQYF
>NA|TRBV7-2|NA|14|TRBJ1-1
TGTGCCAGCAGCTTAGAGGAAAGGGGCCCTGAAGCTTTCTTT
CASSLEERGPEAFF
>NA|TRBV5-4|TRBD1|15|TRBJ1-2
TGTGCCAGCAGCCCCCCGGGACAGGGCGAGAATGGCTACACCTTC
CASSPPGQGENGYTF
>NA|TRBV10-3|NA|17|TRBJ2-5
TGTGCCATCAGTGATCATCTGGGGACTGGGGGGCCGGAGACCCAGTACTTC
CAISDHLGTGGPETQYF
>NA|TRBV19|TRBD2|17|TRBJ2-2
TGTGCCAGTAGTACGCGGGGGGGCAGGGGCAACACCGGGGAGCTGTTTTTT
CASSTRGGRGNTGELFF
>NA|TRBV5-5|NA|15|TRBJ1-3
TGTGCCAGCAGCTTGGAGGTCCGCTCTGGAAACACCATATATTTT
CASSLEVRSGNTIYF
>once|TRBV6-6|NA|14|TRBJ1-3
TGTGCCAGCAGTTACGACAACTCTGGAAACACCATATATTTT
CASSYDNSGNTIYF
>NA|TRBV6-6|TRBD1|13|TRBJ1-1
TGTGCCAGCAGTCGGGACAGGGCCACTGAAGCTTTCTTT
CASSRDRATEAFF
>NA|TRBV2|NA|15|TRBJ2-7
TGTGCCAGCAGTGATTGGTCGTCGCTCCCTCCCGAGCAGTACTTC
CASSDWSSLPPEQYF
>NA|TRBV5-6|NA|16|TRBJ1-5
TGTGCCAGCAGCGGGGCCGGCGCGTATAGCAATCAGCCCCAGCATTTT
CASSGAGAYSNQPQHF
>NA|TRBV12-5|NA|15|TRBJ1-1
TGTGCTAGTGGTTCTCCGACAGGTATGAACACTGAAGCTTTCTTT
CASGSPTGMNTEAFF
>NA|TRBV2|TRBD2|15|TRBJ2-3
TGTGCCAGCAGAAGCGGGGGGGGGAGCACAGATACGCAGTATTTT
CASRSGGGSTDTQYF
>NA|TRBV2|TRBD1|18|TRBJ1-1
TGTGCCAGCAGGATGATTCAGACAGGGGGTAAGGGGGACACTGAAGCTTTCTTT
CASRMIQTGGKGDTEAFF
>NA|TRBV6-5|NA|14|TRBJ1-4
TGTGCCAGCAGTTACGGTGCAACTAATGAAAAACTGTTTTTT
CASSYGATNEKLFF
>NA|TRBV7-9|TRBD1|15|TRBJ2-5
TGTGCCAGCAGCGTCACAGGGGGTTTGTATGAGACCCAGTACTTC
CASSVTGGLYETQYF
>NA|TRBV6-5|TRBD1|15|TRBJ2-7
TGTGCCAGCAGTAACCGGGACAGGGGGGTCTACGAGCAGTACTTC
CASSNRDRGVYEQYF
>NA|TRBV9|NA|15|TRBJ2-3
TGTGCCAGCAGCGACCGGACAACTAGCACAGATACGCAGTATTTT
CASSDRTTSTDTQYF
>NA|TRBV6-1|TRBD2|16|TRBJ2-2
TGTGCCAGCAGTGACCGACTAGCGGGGGTTCCCGGGGAGCTGTTTTTT
CASSDRLAGVPGELFF
>once|TRBV7-2|NA|15|TRBJ2-7
TGTGCCAGCAGCTTAACGCCACTCCTCTCCTACGAGCAGTACTTC
CASSLTPLLSYEQYF
>NA|TRBV5-4|NA|15|TRBJ2-7
TGTGCCAGCAGCTTTGGGGGGAAAGGGCCCTACGAGCAGTACTTC
CASSFGGKGPYEQYF
>NA|TRBV2|TRBD1|14|TRBJ2-7
TGTGCCAGCAGTGAGGGGACAGCGTCCTACGAGCAGTACTTC
CASSEGTASYEQYF
>NA|TRBV21-1|NA|15|TRBJ1-1
TGTGCCAGCAGCAAAGGAAACACGGATTACACTGAAGCTTTCTTT
CASSKGNTDYTEAFF
>NA|TRBV19|TRBD1|16|TRBJ1-5
TGTGCCAGTAGTACTAGGACAGGGGGGCCCAATCAGCCCCAGCATTTT
CASSTRTGGPNQPQHF
>NA|TRBV3-1/TRBV3-2|NA|11|TRBJ1-2
TGTGCCAGCAGCTCCCCGGATGGCTACACCTTC
CASSSPDGYTF
>NA|TRBV29-1|NA|11|TRBJ1-1
TGCAGCGTTGAAGGGGGCGGTGAAGCTTTCTTT
CSVEGGGEAFF
>NA|TRBV23-1|NA|19|TRBJ1-5
TGCGCCAGCAGCCCCCTTCCCGGCCAGGGAGAATATAGCAATCAGCCCCAGCATTTT
CASSPLPGQGEYSNQPQHF
>NA|TRBV19|NA|12|TRBJ1-5
TGTGCCAGTAGTCCAACCCCGACAAGCCAGCATTTT
CASSPTPTSQHF
>NA|TRBV5-1|TRBD1|16|TRBJ1-6
TGCGCCAGCAGCTTGGAGGGGACAGGGGATAATTCACCCCTCCACTTT
CASSLEGTGDNSPLHF
>NA|TRBV2|TRBD1|13|TRBJ2-5
TGTGCCAGCATTCGGACAGGGAGAGAGACCCAGTACTTC
CASIRTGRETQYF
>NA|TRBV11-2|TRBD1|19|TRBJ1-1
TGTGCCAGCAGCCGAGGGGGACAGTCCCCCCTGGGTATGAACACTGAAGCTTTCTTT
CASSRGGQSPLGMNTEAFF
>NA|TRBV10-2|NA|15|TRBJ1-2
TGCGCCAGCAGTGAGTCGTCAAGGGGCCAATGGGGCTACACCTTC
CASSESSRGQWGYTF
>NA|TRBV10-1|NA|16|TRBJ1-2
TGCGCCAGCAGCGACCCCCTGAGGGTTTTTAACTATGGCTACACCTTC
CASSDPLRVFNYGYTF
>NA|TRBV5-4|NA|13|TRBJ2-7
TGTGCCAGCAGCTCGGCCGGATACTACGAGCAGTACTTC
CASSSAGYYEQYF
>NA|TRBV5-4|NA|15|TRBJ2-1
TGTGCCAGCAGCTTGGTGGCTAGCGTTAGCGATGAGCAGTTCTTC
CASSLVASVSDEQFF